The next 29 T cell receptor beta chains were all read from a single sample in a study of blood T cell repertoires in COVID-19. TCRdb keeps only in-frame clones here, not all; method: immunoSEQ multiplex PCR. The table shows around 72,000 clones, with over 80% occurring only once. The sample comprised peripheral blood. Source of these receptors: a man aged 50-59 years with active COVID-19.

The CDR3 bases are TGTGCCAGCAGTTTCCAACAGGGAATCACCCCCCAGCATTTT. Protein product: CASSFQQGITPQHF. The V call is TRBV6-2 or TRBV6-3, the J call TRBJ1-5, with a tentative D call TRBD1 (6 bases). Germline V gene sequence: CDR1 MNHEY, CDR2 SVGEGT. V was clipped by 4 bases and J by 10 bases, with 17 bases between them. The CDR3 is made up of 14 amino acids.

The chain combines TRBV5-1 with TRBJ2-7; 14 positions agree with TRBD2. The CDR3 extends over 15 amino acids. CDR1 is SGHRS, CDR2 YFSETQ, per germline. V lost 0 bases, J lost 4 bases, and 0 bases stayed unmatched. This CDR3 reads CASSLGLAGGYEQYF. The CDR3 coding sequence is TGCGCCAGCAGCTTGGGACTAGCGGGAGGGTACGAGCAGTACTTC.

The V and J genes are TRBV3-1 (or the pseudogene TRBV3-2) and TRBJ2-3; D may be TRBD2 (5 bases). CDR1 is LGHDT and CDR2 is YNNKEL in the germline V gene (reference sequence). V lost 4 bases, J lost 2 bases, and 10 bases lay in between. The CDR3 spans 14 residues. Here the CDR3 reads CASSLEGDTDTQYF. The CDR3 DNA reads TGTGCCAGCAGCCTAGAGGGAGACACAGATACGCAGTATTTT.

The chain recombines TRBV27 with TRBJ2-1, with 11 bases aligning to TRBD2. The V and J ends lost 2 bases and 9 bases, in that order; junction bases with no gene match: 6. Germline V lookup: CDR1 MNHEY, CDR2 SMNVEV (reference sequence). The CDR3 spans 15 residues. DNA of the CDR3: TGTGCCAGCAGTTTAGCGACTAGCGGGAAGGGTGAGCAGTTCTTC. Its protein product is CASSLATSGKGEQFF.

The chain couples TRBV7-6 to TRBJ2-7; 7 bases fit TRBD1. V was pared by 2 bases and J by 2 bases, with 6 bases of the junction left unmatched. Germline V gene lookup returns CDR1 SGHVS and CDR2 FNYEAQ. The CDR3 runs 15 residues. In DNA, the CDR3 is TGTGCCAGCAGCTTATTCCAGGGGGAAACCTACGAGCAGTACTTC. Its protein product is CASSLFQGETYEQYF.

This clone was seen once. This CDR3 reads CASSVGWTEGSYEQYF. The CDR3 DNA reads as TGTGCCAGCAGCGTAGGATGGACAGAAGGGTCCTACGAGCAGTACTTC. This chain links TRBV9 with TRBJ2-7; the D gene is possibly TRBD1 (6 bases). The CDR3 consists of 16 residues. Germline CDR1 is SGDLS and CDR2 is YYNGEE. The V end lost 0 bases, the J end lost 1 base, and 14 bases lay between the germline ends.

This clone has a count of ten or more. V usage is TRBV3-1 (or the pseudogene TRBV3-2) and J usage is TRBJ2-2; no firm D call. The CDR3 extends over 14 amino acids. Germline CDR1 is LGHDT and CDR2 is YNNKEL (reference sequence). With 7 bases removed from V and 2 bases from J, the gap between germline ends came to 11 bases. The CDR3 bases are TGTGCCAGCACCCCCCCGTTTAACACCGGGGAGCTGTTTTTT. This sequence encodes CASTPPFNTGELFF.

This chain connects TRBV6-6 to TRBJ2-1; 7 nucleotides match TRBD1. This CDR3 comprises 15 residues. Germline V gene lookup returns CDR1 MNHNY and CDR2 SVGAGI (reference sequence). With 5 bases clipped from V and 12 bases from J, the junction kept 16 bases outside the gene matches. The CDR3 nucleotides read TGTGCCAGCAGTCCCTACGGGACAGACACTTTTGGGCAGTTCTTC. Amino acid sequence: CASSPYGTDTFGQFF.

V usage is TRBV3-1 (or the pseudogene TRBV3-2) and J usage is TRBJ2-1; D uncertain. This CDR3 has 17 residues. Germline CDR1 is LGHDT and CDR2 is YNNKEL (reference sequence). V gave up 1 base and J gave up 5 bases, with 18 bases separating them. The DNA for the CDR3 is TGTGCCAGCAGCCAAGCCCGCGAATCTGTCTCGCACAATGAGCAGTTCTTC. Amino acid sequence: CASSQARESVSHNEQFF.

The rearrangement links TRBV4-2 to TRBJ2-1; no definite D call. CDR3 length: 15 residues. Germline CDR1 reads LGHNA; CDR2 reads YNFKEQ. V was trimmed by 0 bases and J by 0 bases, leaving 6 bases between them. The CDR3 region is CASSQDSTSYNEQFF. The DNA of the CDR3 is TGTGCCAGCAGCCAAGACTCTACCTCCTACAATGAGCAGTTCTTC.

The V gene is TRBV6-6, the J gene TRBJ1-2, with TRBD1 matching over 11 bases. Looked up from germline, CDR1 is MNHNY and CDR2 is SVGAGI (reference sequence). The CDR3 contains 17 residues. J was trimmed by 3 bases and V by 5 bases; bases with no gene match: 11. The CDR3 loop reads CASSPGTGGIWDYGYTF. The CDR3 region has the DNA TGTGCCAGCAGTCCCGGGACAGGGGGAATATGGGACTATGGCTACACCTTC.

This clone was observed a few times. V usage is TRBV2 and J usage is TRBJ1-3; no reliable D call. V lost 1 base and J lost 4, with 11 bases in between. The CDR3 is 15 residues long. Germline CDR1 is SNHLY and CDR2 is FYNNEI. The CDR3 reads CASSEVWGGGNTIYF. The CDR3 region has the DNA TGTGCCAGCAGTGAAGTGTGGGGAGGAGGAAACACCATATATTTT.

In this sample, this clone turned up once. The genes are TRBV24-1 and TRBJ2-1, with 8 positions matching TRBD1. CDR3 size: 17 residues. The trim removed 4 bases at V and 6 bases at J, leaving 13 bases unmatched. Germline V CDR1 and CDR2: KGHDR, SFDVKD. This CDR3 reads CATSDSAPGGFANEQFF. The CDR3 coding sequence is TGTGCCACCAGTGACTCCGCGCCAGGGGGCTTTGCCAATGAGCAGTTCTTC.

V is TRBV7-9 and J is TRBJ1-1; no clear D. The CDR3 sequence is 13 residues long. Germline values: CDR1 SEHNR, CDR2 FQNEAQ (reference sequence). V lost 5 bases, J lost 5 bases, and 12 bases lay in between. CDR3 region: CASSPDLETEAFF. In DNA, the CDR3 is TGTGCCAGCAGCCCTGACTTGGAGACTGAAGCTTTCTTT.

The chain is built from TRBV12-3 or TRBV12-4 and TRBJ2-7, with D possibly being TRBD2 (5 bases). Deletions cut 3 bases from V and 12 bases from J, with 12 bases between. The CDR3 has 11 amino acids. This chain's CDR3 is CASSFWRRRYF. The CDR3 region has the DNA TGTGCCAGCAGTTTTTGGAGGCGGCGGTACTTC.

V is TRBV13 and J is TRBJ1-1; D ambiguous. This CDR3 contains 14 residues. Per germline, CDR1 PRHDT and CDR2 FYEKMQ (reference sequence). Between the trimmed V and J ends, which lost 0 bases and 1 base, there was a span of 6 bases. The CDR3 DNA sequence: TGTGCCAGCAGCTTAGGGGAGAGGAACACTGAAGCTTTCTTT. Translated, it gives CASSLGERNTEAFF.

The chain is built from TRBV30 and TRBJ1-2; D perhaps matches TRBD1 (6 bases). This CDR3 region has 15 residues. Germline V CDR1 and CDR2: GTSNPN, SVGIG (reference sequence). V lost 0 bases to trimming and J lost 4 bases, with 15 bases between them. The CDR3 reads CAWSVGRGMTYGYTF. The CDR3 DNA is TGTGCCTGGAGTGTAGGGAGGGGGATGACCTATGGCTACACCTTC.

This chain links TRBV7-2 with TRBJ1-1; TRBD1 is a possible D gene (5 bases). Trimming left V 8 bases short and J 0 bases short, with 13 bases between. The CDR3 is 14 amino acids. In germline, CDR1 is SGHTA, CDR2 FQGNSA. The CDR3 region has the DNA TGTGCCAGCCTCCGGGGGGGGATGAACACTGAAGCTTTCTTT. It translates to CASLRGGMNTEAFF.

This clone was observed once. The rearrangement uses TRBV5-1 and TRBJ1-1; D may be TRBD1 (5 bases). Germline CDR1 and CDR2: SGHRS and YFSETQ. The germline V and J ends were trimmed by 4 bases and 1 base, with 14 bases remaining between them. CDR3 length equals 15 residues. In nucleotides, the CDR3 is TGCGCCAGCAGCGGAGTTACGGGGGGGAACACTGAAGCTTTCTTT. As protein: CASSGVTGGNTEAFF.

The J gene is TRBJ2-3, the V gene TRBV19, with TRBD1 as a possible D gene (6 bases). The CDR3 is 13 residues long. V was pared by 5 bases and J by 2 bases, with 8 bases between. Germline-derived CDR1 and CDR2 are LNHDA and SQIVND (reference sequence). The chain's CDR3 is CASSRQATDTQYF. The CDR3 DNA sequence: TGTGCCAGTAGTCGACAGGCCACAGATACGCAGTATTTT.

The chain links TRBV6-5 to TRBJ2-1; D unresolved. V was clipped by 9 bases and J by 10 bases, with 13 bases between them. The CDR3 is made up of 11 amino acids. The germline V gene encodes CDR1 MNHEY and CDR2 SVGAGI. CDR3 loop: CARVAGHEQFF. The CDR3 nucleotides read TGTGCCAGAGTCGCAGGCCACGAGCAGTTCTTC.

J is TRBJ1-3 and V is TRBV15; 10 bases map to TRBD1. From germline, CDR1 is LNHNV and CDR2 YYDKDF (reference sequence). This CDR3 is 16 amino acids long. J was trimmed by 5 bases and V by 0 bases; bases with no gene match: 4. This CDR3 is CATSREGQGIRNTIYF. CDR3 in DNA: TGTGCCACCAGCAGAGAGGGACAGGGGATTAGAAACACCATATATTTT.

The chain couples TRBV5-6 to TRBJ2-1, with D maybe TRBD2 (6 bases). The V end lost 6 bases, the J end lost 9 bases, and 16 bases lay between the germline ends. This CDR3 contains 13 residues. The germline V gene encodes CDR1 SGHDT and CDR2 YYEEEE. In DNA, the CDR3 is TGTGCCAGCAAAGGGGCGGGAAGGGGTGAGCAGTTCTTC. It yields the protein CASKGAGRGEQFF.

The V gene is TRBV30, the J gene TRBJ1-4; 12 bases fit TRBD1. Germline V gene lookup returns CDR1 GTSNPN and CDR2 SVGIG (reference sequence). V gave up 3 bases and J gave up 3 bases; unmatched junction bases: 5. CDR3 length: 16 residues. The CDR3 nucleotides are TGTGCCTGGAGAGGGGACAGGGGGCATGCTAATGAAAAACTGTTTTTT. Amino acids: CAWRGDRGHANEKLFF.

The chain has TRBV4-3 and TRBJ2-7, with a possible D match to TRBD2 (6 bases). This CDR3 has 15 residues. The V end lost 5 bases, the J end lost 5 bases, and 19 bases lay between the germline ends. In germline, CDR1 is LGHNA, CDR2 YSLEER. In DNA, the CDR3 is TGCGCCAGCAGCAAGAGTAGGGCTAGCGCAAACGAGCAGTACTTC. This translates into CASSKSRASANEQYF.

The chain combines TRBV19 with TRBJ2-5; the match to TRBD1 covers 7 bases. The CDR3 sequence is 16 residues long. V dropped 2 bases and J dropped 3; count of bases not matched to a gene: 9. Germline values: CDR1 LNHDA, CDR2 SQIVND (reference sequence). Written as DNA, the CDR3 is TGTGCCAGTAGTATAAGCTTTGGGGACAGAAAAGAGACCCAGTACTTC. Protein product: CASSISFGDRKETQYF.

V is TRBV28 and J is TRBJ1-2; the D is unclear. V was pared by 0 bases and J by 7 bases, with 9 bases between. CDR1 is MDHEN and CDR2 is SYDVKM in the germline V gene. There are 13 residues in the CDR3. CDR3 protein: CASSLWAGGGYTF. The CDR3 bases are TGTGCCAGCAGTTTATGGGCAGGAGGTGGCTACACCTTC.

The chain links TRBV7-9 to TRBJ2-2; TRBD2 agrees at 11 bases. With 5 bases clipped from V and 5 bases from J, the junction kept 10 bases outside the gene matches. The CDR3 sequence is 17 residues long. Germline values: CDR1 SEHNR, CDR2 FQNEAQ (reference sequence). The CDR3 protein is CASSPASGGPGTGELFF. The CDR3, as DNA: TGTGCCAGCAGCCCCGCTAGCGGGGGGCCAGGGACCGGGGAGCTGTTTTTT.

This chain links TRBV6-6 with TRBJ1-1; 7 bases align to TRBD1. Per germline, CDR1 MNHNY and CDR2 SVGAGI (reference sequence). The CDR3 length is 18 residues. Unmatched junction bases numbered 23, after V lost 6 bases and J lost 7 bases. CDR3 coding DNA: TGTGCCAGCAGCCGAACACAAAACAACCGGGACAGCCGTTATGAAGCTTTCTTT. Protein product: CASSRTQNNRDSRYEAFF.